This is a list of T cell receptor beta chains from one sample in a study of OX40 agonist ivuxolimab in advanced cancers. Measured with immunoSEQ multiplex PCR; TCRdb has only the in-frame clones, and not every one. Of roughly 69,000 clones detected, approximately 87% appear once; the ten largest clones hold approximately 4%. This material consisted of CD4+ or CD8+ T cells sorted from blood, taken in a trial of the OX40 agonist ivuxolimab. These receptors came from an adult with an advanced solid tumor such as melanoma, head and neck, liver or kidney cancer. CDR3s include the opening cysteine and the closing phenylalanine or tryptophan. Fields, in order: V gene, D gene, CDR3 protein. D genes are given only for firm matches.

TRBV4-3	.	CASSPQVGVNQPQHF
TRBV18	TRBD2	CASLRSGGAPGEQFF
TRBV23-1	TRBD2	CASSRASGGVTDTQYF
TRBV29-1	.	CSVAGQGAYEQYF
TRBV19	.	CASMAGYSEAFF
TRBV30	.	CAWRKTGFQETQYF
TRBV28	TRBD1	CASSFFSQGAREQYF
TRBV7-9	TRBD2	CASSLGLADEQFF
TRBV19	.	CASSITHLAKNIQYF
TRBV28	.	CASSFLGYEQYF
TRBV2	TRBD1	CASRRTGNSDTQYF
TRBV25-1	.	CASSEGVGKLFF
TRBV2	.	CASSESSGGTHYEQYF
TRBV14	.	CASSRKSGGIVPYNEQFF
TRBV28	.	CASSPSRAKVF
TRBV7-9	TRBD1	CASTPGQGLSYEQYF
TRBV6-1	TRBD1	CASRWEGAGTEAFF
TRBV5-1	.	CASSLIGGADTQYF
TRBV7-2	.	CASSRKGRETQYF
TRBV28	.	CASSPSGLQFF
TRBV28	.	CASSTGSYNEQFF
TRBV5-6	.	CASSLEMGKNQPQHF
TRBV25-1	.	CASSKGPEDEKLFF
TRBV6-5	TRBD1	CASSSPGQGNSPLHF
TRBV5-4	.	CASSSSYEQYF
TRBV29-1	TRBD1	CSVEGQGHSYEQYF
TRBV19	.	CASSGAAPYSYEQYF
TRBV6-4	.	CATKKEDQMNTEAFF
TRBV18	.	CASSPFDRSTEAFF
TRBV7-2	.	CASSPQGNQPQHF
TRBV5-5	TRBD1	CASSLGDSLLAKNIQYF
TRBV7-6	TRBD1	CASSLVRGSQPQHF
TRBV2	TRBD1	CASSRGQGAYNEQFF
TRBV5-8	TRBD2	CASSSPGLAGASYEQYF
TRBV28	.	CASSSTRNYGYTF
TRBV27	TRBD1	CASSVRLAGQEYF
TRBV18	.	CASSPGRKNTEAFF
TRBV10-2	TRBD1	CASSFSDRGNQPQHF
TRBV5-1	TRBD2	CASQHSLAGTYNEQFF
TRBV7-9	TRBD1	CASSAGQDLPYEQYF
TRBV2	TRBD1	CASSQEGQGVETQYF
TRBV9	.	CASSVLDRRATNEKLFF
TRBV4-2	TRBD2	CASSQASGRAGTGELFF
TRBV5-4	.	CASSSRGPSYNEQFF
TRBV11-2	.	CASRASAQETQYF
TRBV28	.	CATSPRGPRNTEAFF
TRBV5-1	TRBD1	CASSLDRGNEQYF
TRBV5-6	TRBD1	CASSLGTVLGYTF
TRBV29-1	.	CSVERRAGYEQYF
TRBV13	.	CASSAGDLRNEQYF
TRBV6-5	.	CASSNPLLNEQFF
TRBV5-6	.	CASNNRVSTEAFF
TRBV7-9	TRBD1	CASSFDRAGANVLTF
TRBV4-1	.	CASSQGDWNYEQYF
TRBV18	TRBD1	CASSPLGFEGAGEAFF
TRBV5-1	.	CASSLAAQGGETQYF
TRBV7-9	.	CASSFGPAYEQYF
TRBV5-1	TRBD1	CASSLGGTGGDLNTEAFF
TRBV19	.	CASIPDTYSNQPQHF